This note documents a single T cell receptor beta chain sequence. Its antigen specificity is not known. Per-base quality was not reported, and no clone a single base away is much larger than it. TCRbeta CDR3 regions were amplified from genomic DNA using the immunoSEQ Assay, a bias-controlled multiplex PCR. In the original analysis: The number of nucleated cells in each sample was estimated from the amplification of reference gene primers within the assay. To quantify the absolute abundance of each unique TCRbeta CDR3 rearrangement, sequence reads were collapsed and filtered. For each sample, productive Simpson clonality was calculated as the square root of Simpson's diversity index over productive rearrangements. TCRdb carries this immuneACCESS record with in-frame sequences only. Its versions omit some clonotypes, under half of them owing to an unresolved V gene in the studies checked, with the rest unexplained. That table supplies the V and J calls and clone size; D and trimming were determined from the DNA. The sample data list 95,000 to 110,000 clones, and more than 80% of these were observed just once. Approximately 5% of the sample is in the top ten clones.

The collaborating institutions used their own protocols to collect whole blood in K2EDTA tubes. For TCRbeta analysis, collaborators shipped samples as frozen whole blood, isolated PBMCs, or DNA extracted from either of those sample types. From cysteine to phenylalanine, the CDR3 is 13 amino acids long. Only the CDR3 portion is preserved as DNA: 39 bases, with reading frame beginning at the first base. In the germline V gene, CDR1 corresponds to MDHEN and CDR2 to SYDVKM. V ends up 5 bases short and J 12 bases short, with an unmatched junction base count of 6. The data derive from a study of blood T cell repertoires in COVID-19 (TCRdb year 2020). Study-level background: The collaborator samples originated in the United States, Italy and Spain and spanned the acute and convalescent phases of COVID-19. Where available, HLA class I and class II types were obtained from metadata supplied by the sample provider rather than from assay-based typing. The samples were drawn from two sources: the first 160 participants of the ongoing ImmuneRACE study, and approximately 1,300 subjects contributed by 6 global collaborators. The prospective study material was composed of cDNA or gDNA derived from T cells, B-cell-depleted T cells, or PBMCs. The dataset comprised deeply sampled blood TCRbeta repertoires from subjects exposed to, actively infected with, or recovered from COVID-19. The repertoires were released in a freely available public database meant as a resource for research on the immune response to SARS-CoV-2. Nearly every sample came with metadata listing a de-identified subject ID, COVID-19 status, age in years and sex.

The study at large found these results: Clinical and demographic metadata were provided uncurated, with the amount varying by source and participant.

The chain links TRBV28 with TRBJ2-3, with TRBD2 identical over 12 junction bases. The receptor was isolated from a man aged 35 to 55 with active or convalescent COVID-19. The source material was peripheral blood. The CDR3 region reads CASSPPSGRVQYF. At the DNA level, the sequence is TGTGCCAGCAGTCCCCCTAGCGGGAGGGTTCAGTATTTT.